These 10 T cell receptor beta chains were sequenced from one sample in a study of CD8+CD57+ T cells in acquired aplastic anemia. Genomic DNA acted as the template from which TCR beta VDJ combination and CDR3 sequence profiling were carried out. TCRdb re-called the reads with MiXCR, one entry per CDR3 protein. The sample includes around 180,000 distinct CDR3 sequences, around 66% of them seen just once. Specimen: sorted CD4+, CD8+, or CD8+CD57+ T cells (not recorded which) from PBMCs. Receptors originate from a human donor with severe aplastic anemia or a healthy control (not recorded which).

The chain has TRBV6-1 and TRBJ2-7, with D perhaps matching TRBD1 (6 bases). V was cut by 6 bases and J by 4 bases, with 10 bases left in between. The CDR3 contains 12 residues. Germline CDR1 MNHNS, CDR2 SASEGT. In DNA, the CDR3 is TGTGCCAGCAGCTCGGGACAATACGAGCAGTACTTC. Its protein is CASSSGQYEQYF.

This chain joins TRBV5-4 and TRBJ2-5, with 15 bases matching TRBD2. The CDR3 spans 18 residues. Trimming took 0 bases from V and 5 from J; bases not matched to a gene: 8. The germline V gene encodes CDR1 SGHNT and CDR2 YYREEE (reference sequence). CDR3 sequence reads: CASSLGGLAGGASETQYF. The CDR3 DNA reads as TGTGCCAGCAGCTTGGGGGGACTAGCGGGGGGTGCATCTGAGACCCAGTACTTC.

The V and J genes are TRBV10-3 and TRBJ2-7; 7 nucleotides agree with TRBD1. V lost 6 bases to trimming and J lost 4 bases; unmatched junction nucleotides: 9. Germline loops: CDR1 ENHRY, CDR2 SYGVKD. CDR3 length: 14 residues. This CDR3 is CAISARDSGYEQYF. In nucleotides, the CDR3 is TGTGCCATCAGCGCCCGGGACAGTGGGTACGAGCAGTACTTC.

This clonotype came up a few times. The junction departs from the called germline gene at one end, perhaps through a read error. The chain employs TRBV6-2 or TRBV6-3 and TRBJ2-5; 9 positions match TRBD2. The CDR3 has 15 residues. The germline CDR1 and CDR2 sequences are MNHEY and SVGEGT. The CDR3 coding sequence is TGTGCCATCAGTGGCGGGACTAGCCGACAAGAGACCCAGTACTTC. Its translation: CAISGGTSRQETQYF.

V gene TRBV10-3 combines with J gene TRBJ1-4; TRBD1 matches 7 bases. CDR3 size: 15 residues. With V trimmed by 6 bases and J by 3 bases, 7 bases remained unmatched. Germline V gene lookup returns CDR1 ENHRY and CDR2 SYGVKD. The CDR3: CAISPTGTANEKLFF. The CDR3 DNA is TGTGCCATCAGCCCGACCGGGACAGCTAATGAAAAACTGTTTTTT.

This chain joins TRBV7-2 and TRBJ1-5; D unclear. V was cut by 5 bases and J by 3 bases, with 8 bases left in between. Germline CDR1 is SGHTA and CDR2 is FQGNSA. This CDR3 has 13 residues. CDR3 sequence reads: CASSLRFNQPQHF. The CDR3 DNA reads TGTGCCAGCAGCCTCCGCTTCAATCAGCCCCAGCATTTT.

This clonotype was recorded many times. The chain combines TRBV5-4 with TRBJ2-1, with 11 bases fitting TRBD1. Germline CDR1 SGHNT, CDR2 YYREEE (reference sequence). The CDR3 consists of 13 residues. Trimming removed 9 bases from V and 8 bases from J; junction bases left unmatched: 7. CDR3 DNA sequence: TGTGCCAACCGGGACAGGGGGTCCGATGAGCAGTTCTTC. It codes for CANRDRGSDEQFF.

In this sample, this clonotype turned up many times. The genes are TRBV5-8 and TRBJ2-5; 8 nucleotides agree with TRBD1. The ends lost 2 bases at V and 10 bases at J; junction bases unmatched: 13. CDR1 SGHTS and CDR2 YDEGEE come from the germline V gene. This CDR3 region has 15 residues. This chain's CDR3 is CASSFLAGGYEDQYF. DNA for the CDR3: TGTGCCAGCAGCTTTCTGGCAGGGGGCTATGAAGACCAGTACTTC.

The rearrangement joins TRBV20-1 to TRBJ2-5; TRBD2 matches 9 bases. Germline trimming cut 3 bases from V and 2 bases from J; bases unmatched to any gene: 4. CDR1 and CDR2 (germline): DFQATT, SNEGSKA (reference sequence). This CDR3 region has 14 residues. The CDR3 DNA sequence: TGCAGTGCTAGCCGACTAGCGGAGCAAGAGACCCAGTACTTC. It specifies CSASRLAEQETQYF.

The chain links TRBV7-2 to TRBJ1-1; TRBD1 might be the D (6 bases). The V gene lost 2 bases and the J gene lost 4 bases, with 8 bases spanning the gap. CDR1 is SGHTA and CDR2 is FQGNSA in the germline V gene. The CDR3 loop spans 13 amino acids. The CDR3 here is CASSLKGGTEAFF. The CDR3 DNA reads TGTGCCAGCAGCTTAAAGGGGGGCACTGAAGCTTTCTTT.